These 25 T cell receptor beta chains were sequenced from one sample in a study of breast tumors, draining lymph nodes, adjacent tissues. Axillary draining lymph nodes of breast cancer patients supplied the node samples. TCRdb reanalysed the multiplex PCR reads using MiXCR and keeps one entry per CDR3 protein. Of approximately 300,000 distinct CDR3 sequences listed, under 35% were seen once; the top ten hold more than 0.85%. The sequencing input was axillary lymph node tissue. The receptors come from a female donor with breast cancer. Some clones in this sample may be carry-over from other donors' samples.

On this clonotype: A much larger clone lies one base from this, so it may be a read error. The V call is TRBV19, the J call TRBJ2-5; D gene ambiguous. The germline gives CDR1 LNHDA, CDR2 SQIVND (reference sequence). This CDR3 has 13 residues. CDR3 in amino acids: CASSVDTEEAQYF. CDR3 sequence (DNA): TGTGCCAGTAGTGTAGACACGGAAGAGGCCCAGTACTTC.

This clonotype was found many times. The genes are TRBV25-1 and TRBJ2-5; 8 nucleotides agree with TRBD1. Trimming at V came to 1 base and at J to 4 bases, leaving 8 bases not matched to a gene. Germline V lookup: CDR1 MGHDK, CDR2 SYGVNS. The CDR3 loop spans 16 amino acids. The CDR3 DNA reads TGTGCCAGCAGTGAATCCTCCAGGACAGGGAGAGAGACCCAGTACTTC. Its protein is CASSESSRTGRETQYF.

The chain links TRBV24-1 to TRBJ2-6; tentative D call: TRBD1 (5 bases). The germline gives CDR1 KGHDR, CDR2 SFDVKD. The length of the CDR3 is 19 residues. Trimming took 2 bases from V and 2 from J, leaving 18 bases between them. The CDR3 nucleotides read TGTGCCACCAGTGATTCCCTTGGACAACCGAGCCCTGGGGCCAACGTCCTGACTTTC. Encoded protein: CATSDSLGQPSPGANVLTF.

There are many counts of this clonotype. This chain connects TRBV7-6 to TRBJ1-6; D not certain. The CDR3 spans 15 residues. CDR1 and CDR2 (germline): SGHVS, FNYEAQ. V was trimmed by 1 base and J by 5 bases, leaving 9 bases between them. CDR3 amino acids: CASSLDSGNNSPLHF. DNA of the CDR3: TGTGCCAGCAGCTTAGACAGCGGGAATAATTCACCCCTCCACTTT.

The chain links TRBV7-7 to TRBJ2-3; TRBD1 matches 9 bases. The CDR3 is 14 amino acids. The V gene's germline CDR1 is SSHAT and CDR2 FNYEAQ (reference sequence). CDR3 bases: TGTGCTAGGGATAGACAGGGGGGGCCAGATACGCAGTATTTT. Protein product: CARDRQGGPDTQYF.

This clonotype showed up many times. The chain carries TRBV6-5 and TRBJ2-7; 10 bases align to TRBD2. Germline V lookup: CDR1 MNHEY, CDR2 SVGAGI. The CDR3 length is 15 residues. The ends lost 4 bases at V and 3 bases at J; junction bases unmatched: 6. The CDR3 here is CASSWTSGRLYEQYF. The CDR3 bases are TGTGCCAGCAGTTGGACTAGCGGACGACTCTACGAGCAGTACTTC.

This clonotype came up many times. This may arise from a read error, as a much more abundant clone is one base away. The V call is TRBV6-5, the J call TRBJ2-1; no firm D call. This CDR3 region has 11 residues. V was cut by 5 bases and J by 8 bases, with 7 bases left in between. Germline CDR1 reads MNHEY; CDR2 reads SVGAGI. The CDR3, as DNA: TGTGCCAGCAGTGATTTCTATGAGCAGTTCTTC. Its protein is CASSDFYEQFF.

V gene TRBV7-9 combines with J gene TRBJ2-1; unclear D gene. Germline-derived CDR1 and CDR2 are SEHNR and FQNEAQ (reference sequence). V dropped 6 bases and J dropped 8 bases, with 11 bases sitting between them. This CDR3 comprises 12 residues. This CDR3 reads CASRPSDDEQFF. The CDR3 DNA sequence: TGTGCCAGCAGACCTTCGGATGATGAGCAGTTCTTC.

This clonotype was counted only a few times. The chain carries TRBV7-3 and TRBJ2-4; D is uncertain. V gave up 1 base and J gave up 6 bases, with 7 bases separating them. The CDR3 is 13 residues long. Germline V lookup: CDR1 SGHTA, CDR2 FQGTGA. CDR3 sequence reads: CASSLNKGNIQYF. The CDR3 region has the DNA TGTGCCAGCAGCTTAAATAAGGGAAACATTCAGTACTTC.

Notes on this clonotype: A read error may account for a junction end that differs from germline. The chain uses TRBV28 and TRBJ1-2, with D uncertain. CDR1 is MDHEN, CDR2 SYDVKM, per germline. The CDR3 covers 13 residues. The CDR3 nucleotides are TGTGCCAGCAGCGTCGTGGGAGAACATGGCAACACCTTC. Its protein product is CASSVVGEHGNTF.

The chain employs TRBV6-5 and TRBJ2-1, with D possibly matching TRBD1 (6 bases). This CDR3 is 15 amino acids long. Trimming took off 6 bases at V and 15 bases at J, with 27 bases between the two ends. Germline V gene sequence: CDR1 MNHEY, CDR2 SVGAGI. CDR3 bases: TGTGCCAGCAGAGAACAGGGAGTGGCACCGTTAAGCAGGTTCTTC. It codes for CASREQGVAPLSRFF.

The sample holds a few counts of this clonotype. The CDR3 loop is CASSLVNRAGELFF. Here the CDR3 DNA reads TGTGCCAGCAGCTTAGTTAACCGAGCCGGGGAGCTGTTTTTT. The rearrangement joins TRBV13 to TRBJ2-2; D is unresolved. This CDR3 spans 14 amino acids. The V end lost 1 base, the J end lost 6 bases, and 9 bases lay between the germline ends. Germline CDR1 and CDR2: PRHDT and FYEKMQ (reference sequence).

This clonotype was counted only a few times. A read error is possible here, since a much larger clone lies one base away. This chain connects TRBV5-1 to TRBJ2-1; D unclear. The CDR3 is 15 amino acids. Germline values: CDR1 SGHRS, CDR2 YFSETQ. For the CDR3, the DNA is TGCGCCAGCAGCTTGGAGAGTAGGCTTGTGGATGAGCAGCTCTTC. The encoded protein is CASSLESRLVDEQLF.

This clonotype was counted ten times or more. This chain links TRBV9 with TRBJ2-7; unclear D gene. The CDR3 spans 16 residues. CDR1 SGDLS and CDR2 YYNGEE come from the germline V gene. Trimming pared 0 bases from V and 4 bases from J, leaving 17 bases between. The CDR3 sequence is CASSVEGLGNQYEQYF. The CDR3 nucleotides are TGTGCCAGCAGCGTAGAGGGTTTGGGGAATCAATACGAGCAGTACTTC.

This clonotype was detected many times. The rearrangement uses TRBV5-1 and TRBJ2-1, with 13 bases lining up with TRBD2. Germline values: CDR1 SGHRS, CDR2 YFSETQ. Trimming cost V 3 bases and J 7 bases; bases outside gene matches: 4. The CDR3 has 15 residues. The CDR3 here is CASSYGTSGMNEQFF. The CDR3 DNA is TGCGCCAGCAGCTACGGGACTAGCGGGATGAATGAGCAGTTCTTC.

The chain couples TRBV6-5 to TRBJ2-1; 13 bases are a match to TRBD2. Germline V gives CDR1 MNHEY, CDR2 SVGAGI. The CDR3 runs 16 residues. V lost 5 bases to trimming and J lost 7 bases; unmatched junction nucleotides: 8. CDR3 in amino acids: CASSHPPTSGRNEQFF. CDR3 nucleotide sequence: TGTGCCAGCAGTCACCCCCCGACTAGCGGGAGGAATGAGCAGTTCTTC.

To note about this clonotype: No conserved phenylalanine or tryptophan ends this CDR3, so it is likely a read error. It is unclear where the CDR3 begins or ends on the DNA, so no DNA is shown, and the CDR3 is as TCRdb lists it. The gene calls are TRBV7-3 and TRBJ2-1; TRBD2, the table's D call, lacks a check against the DNA. The CDR3 region is 16 residues in length, termini included. The germline gives CDR1 SGHTA, CDR2 FQGTGA. CDR3 region: CASSLGGRAMGNEQTL.

To note about this clonotype: This may arise from a read error, as a much more abundant clone is one base away. The gene calls are TRBV9 and TRBJ2-7, with 10 bases matching TRBD2. The CDR3 contains 16 residues. Germline CDR1 and CDR2: SGDLS and YYNGEE. J was trimmed by 1 base and V by 2 bases; bases with no gene match: 6. The CDR3 protein is CASSVGTSVYSYEQYF. CDR3 DNA: TGTGCCAGCAGCGTCGGGACTAGCGTGTATTCCTACGAGCAGTACTTC.

The table lists this clonotype with many counts. V usage is TRBV12-3 or TRBV12-4 and J usage is TRBJ2-7; 12 nucleotides agree with TRBD2. The CDR3 is 17 amino acids. Trimming at V came to 3 bases and at J to 2 bases, leaving 8 bases not matched to a gene. The CDR3 region has the DNA TGTGCCAGCAGTTTCCGCGGGGGACTAGCGGGCACCTACGAGCAGTACTTC. It is translated as CASSFRGGLAGTYEQYF.

This clonotype occurred many times. The chain links TRBV9 to TRBJ2-1; 9 bases line up with TRBD1. V shed 0 bases, J shed 16 bases, and the junction held 14 bases outside the gene matches. This CDR3 contains 15 residues. In germline, CDR1 is SGDLS, CDR2 YYNGEE. Here the CDR3 DNA reads TGTGCCAGCAGCGTAGGGGAGGGAGGCCGGGACAGGGAATTCTTC. As protein: CASSVGEGGRDREFF. The whole variable domain, filled in from reference TRBV9 and TRBJ2-1, reads DSGVTQTPKHLITATGQRVTLRCSPRSGDLSVYWYQQSLDQGLQFLIQYYNGEERAKGNILERFSAQQFPDLHSELNLSSLELGDSALYFCASSVGEGGRDREFFGPGTRLTVL.

This chain links TRBV5-4 with TRBJ2-1, with 9 bases lining up with TRBD2. Germline V gives CDR1 SGHNT, CDR2 YYREEE (reference sequence). The V segment lost 5 bases and the J segment 1 base; nucleotides outside the gene matches: 10. The length of the CDR3 is 17 residues. CDR3 sequence (DNA): TGTGCCAGCAGTGGGACTAGCAGAGGCCTTTCCTACAATGAGCAGTTCTTC. Translation gives CASSGTSRGLSYNEQFF. Full variable domain (rest looked up from reference TRBV5-4 and TRBJ2-1): ETGVTQSPTHLIKTRGQQVTLRCSSQSGHNTVSWYQQALGQGPQFIFQYYREEENGRGNFPPRFSGLQFPNYSSELNVNALELDDSALYLCASSGTSRGLSYNEQFFGPGTRLTVL.

This clonotype was seen many times. The chain employs TRBV5-1 and TRBJ2-6; no firm D call. The V end lost 1 base, the J end lost 0 bases, and 17 bases lay between the germline ends. There are 19 residues in the CDR3. In germline, CDR1 is SGHRS, CDR2 YFSETQ. The CDR3 spells CASSLNTVVGYSGANVLTF. CDR3 nucleotide sequence: TGCGCCAGCAGCTTGAACACGGTCGTAGGGTACTCTGGGGCCAACGTCCTGACTTTC. The full variable domain, in which reference TRBV5-1 and TRBJ2-6 provide the parts outside the CDR3, is KAGVTQTPRYLIKTRGQQVTLSCSPISGHRSVSWYQQTPGQGLQFLFEYFSETQRNKGNFPGRFSGRQFSNSRSEMNVSTLELGDSALYLCASSLNTVVGYSGANVLTFGAGSRLTVL.

There are a few counts of this clonotype. The chain uses TRBV5-6 and TRBJ2-4; D might be TRBD1 or TRBD2, each matching 6 bases. There are 12 residues in the CDR3. Germline V gives CDR1 SGHDT, CDR2 YYEEEE. Deletions cut 0 bases from V and 15 bases from J, with 13 bases between. CDR3 DNA: TGTGCCAGCAGCTTGGTAGGGGGGTCGCGGTACTTC. Its protein is CASSLVGGSRYF.

This clonotype has a count of ten or more. The genes are TRBV7-9 and TRBJ2-3; D remains unclear. V lost 5 bases and J 5 bases, leaving 8 bases between the germline ends. The CDR3 is made up of 12 amino acids. Germline-derived CDR1 and CDR2 are SEHNR and FQNEAQ (reference sequence). The CDR3 region has the DNA TGTGCCAGCAGCACCTCTAGAGATACGCAGTATTTT. Protein product: CASSTSRDTQYF.

In this sample, this clonotype turned up many times. This CDR3 reads CATSDRRQGNQPQHF. The CDR3 DNA reads as TGTGCCACCAGTGACCGTCGACAGGGCAATCAGCCCCAGCATTTT. The chain recombines TRBV24-1 with TRBJ1-5, with D possibly matching TRBD1 (6 bases). The germline V gene has CDR1 KGHDR and CDR2 SFDVKD. V was pared by 4 bases and J by 2 bases, with 11 bases between. The CDR3 covers 15 residues.